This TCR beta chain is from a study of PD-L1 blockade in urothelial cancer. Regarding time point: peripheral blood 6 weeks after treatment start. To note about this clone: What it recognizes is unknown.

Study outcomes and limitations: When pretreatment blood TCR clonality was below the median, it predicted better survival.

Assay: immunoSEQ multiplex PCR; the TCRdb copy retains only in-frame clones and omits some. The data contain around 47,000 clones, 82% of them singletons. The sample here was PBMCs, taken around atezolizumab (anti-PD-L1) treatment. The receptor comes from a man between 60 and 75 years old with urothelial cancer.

CDR3 in DNA: TGTGCCAGCAGCCAAGATAGGATAAGCGGGGGGGCGACTGGGGCCAACGTCCTGACTTTC. It codes for CASSQDRISGGATGANVLTF. The V gene is TRBV4-2, the J gene TRBJ2-6; 10 bases map to TRBD2. The CDR3 covers 20 residues. Germline V gene data show CDR1 as LGHNA and CDR2 as YNFKEQ. V dropped 0 bases and J dropped 2; count of bases not matched to a gene: 10.